Listed below are T cell receptor beta chains from one sample, sequenced in a study of OX40 agonist ivuxolimab in advanced cancers. Here immunoSEQ multiplex PCR was the method, and the copy in TCRdb shows in-frame clones only, minus some. Of about 51,000 clones in the sample, roughly 86% were seen once. The material was CD4+ or CD8+ T cells sorted from blood, obtained in a trial of the OX40 agonist ivuxolimab. All receptors come from an adult with an advanced solid tumor such as melanoma, head and neck, liver or kidney cancer. The CDR3 runs from the conserved cysteine through the conserved F or W.

v_call cdr3_aa
TRBV28 CASTQGGGFGYTF
TRBV6-5 CASSLSAENSPLHF
TRBV28 CASSLWGQGYEQFF
TRBV19 CASSVLAGGLDEQFF
TRBV6-5 CASLSLLSYEQYF
TRBV6-1 CASSDSRQGSEQYF
TRBV7-9 CASSPPAGTGQETQYF
TRBV7-8 CASSFGQGSTDTQYF
TRBV6-5 CASSWKGAETQYF
TRBV4-1 CASSPLEGAGELFF
TRBV19 CASSIQGSNQPQHF
TRBV5-1 CASSLESLGRGQNGYTF
TRBV19 CASSEGAKNIQYF
TRBV6-1 CASSHDRAQETQYF
TRBV4-1 CASSHARPAGGPFFVYNEQFF
TRBV5-1 CASSLARQGAGETQYF
TRBV6-1 CASSATGAGANVLTF
TRBV25-1 CASSESGAGANVLTF
TRBV9 CASSVEGQGTRQYF
TRBV19 CASSTQRAGFQETQYF
TRBV11-1 CASSLVAEHSPLHF
TRBV9 CASSPHEGRTSSYEQYF
TRBV6-5 CASSYPAGLAGAEQFF
TRBV6-1 CASSELVSGEQYF
TRBV28 CASKDNSPLHF
TRBV7-6 CASSLLSTSGYLRGGSTDTQYF
TRBV2 CASSARQGYEQFF
TRBV19 CASSIQGSFTEAFF
TRBV5-8 CASSLRDIPHYEQYF
TRBV11-2 CASSQRLAAPYNEQFF
TRBV5-1 CASSLQGQGASREKLFF
TRBV18 CASSLGLVVKETQYF
TRBV19 CASSITTWLPDTQYF
TRBV2 CASSEISRDSNQPQHF
TRBV7-9 CASSSGTPDGQYF
TRBV27 CASTRTGEISGANVLTF
TRBV5-1 CASSLGTGFSTEAFF